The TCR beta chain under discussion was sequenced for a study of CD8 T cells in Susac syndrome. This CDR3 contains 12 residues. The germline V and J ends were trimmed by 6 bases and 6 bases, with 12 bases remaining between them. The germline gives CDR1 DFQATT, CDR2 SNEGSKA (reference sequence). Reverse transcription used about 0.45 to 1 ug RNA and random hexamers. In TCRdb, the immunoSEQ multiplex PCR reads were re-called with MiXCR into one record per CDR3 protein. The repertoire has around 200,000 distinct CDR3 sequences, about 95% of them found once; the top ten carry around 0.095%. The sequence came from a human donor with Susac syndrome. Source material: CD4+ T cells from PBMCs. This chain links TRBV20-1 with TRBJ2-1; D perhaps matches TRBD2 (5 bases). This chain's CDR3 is CSAEGLLNEQFF. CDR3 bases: TGCAGTGCAGAAGGACTTCTCAATGAGCAGTTCTTC.